A selection of T cell receptor beta chains follows, all from one sample in a study of shared clonotypes between healthy human individuals. Libraries were prepared by immunoSEQ multiplex PCR; TCRdb keeps only in-frame clonotypes and omits some of them. The sample carries about 230,000 clones, about 65% recorded once. Source material: memory CD4+ T cells sorted from blood. The receptors were gathered from a man aged 30 to 39 in good health. CDR3s include the opening cysteine and the closing phenylalanine or tryptophan. A D gene is named only where the DNA matches it firmly. Clone size is shown for a subset of rows, as once, few, many or a class of expanded clone.

J gene	D gene	V gene	CDR3 length	clone size	CDR3 protein	CDR3 DNA
TRBJ1-1	NA	TRBV14	13	NA	CASSRVLNTEAFF	TGTGCCAGCAGCCGAGTCCTCAACACTGAAGCTTTCTTT
TRBJ2-2	NA	TRBV15	14	once	CATSRDRAAGELFF	TGTGCCACCAGCAGAGATAGGGCGGCCGGGGAGCTGTTTTTT
TRBJ1-5	TRBD1	TRBV7-9	13	NA	CASSSQGAQPQHF	TGTGCCAGCAGCTCGCAGGGGGCCCAGCCCCAGCATTTT
TRBJ2-2	NA	TRBV21-1	19	NA	CASSPRGRALAGVTGELFF	TGTGCCAGCAGCCCAAGGGGGAGGGCACTAGCGGGAGTCACCGGGGAGCTGTTTTTT
TRBJ2-3	NA	TRBV5-1	15	NA	CASSFLPENTDTQYF	TGCGCCAGCAGCTTCCTGCCGGAAAACACAGATACGCAGTATTTT
TRBJ1-1	NA	TRBV27	16	NA	CASSLTAGGTNTEAFF	TGTGCCAGCAGTTTAACGGCCGGGGGAACGAACACTGAAGCTTTCTTT
TRBJ2-1	NA	TRBV6-5	15	NA	CASRTKREHNNEQFF	TGTGCCAGCAGAACAAAACGGGAACATAACAATGAGCAGTTCTTC
TRBJ2-7	TRBD1	TRBV9	16	many	CASSPSRGTVSYEQYF	TGTGCCAGCAGCCCCTCTCGTGGGACAGTTTCCTACGAGCAGTACTTC
TRBJ2-7	NA	TRBV7-2	12	NA	CASSLAFREQYF	TGTGCCAGCAGCTTGGCGTTCAGGGAGCAGTACTTC
TRBJ2-2	NA	TRBV29-1	14	NA	CSVGYSTEPGELFF	TGCAGCGTTGGTTATAGCACGGAGCCCGGGGAGCTGTTTTTT
TRBJ2-7	TRBD1	TRBV5-1	13	NA	CASNGQGANEQYF	TGCGCCAGCAACGGACAGGGGGCAAACGAGCAGTACTTC
TRBJ2-3	TRBD1	TRBV18	14	NA	CASSRGQGADTQYF	TGTGCCAGCTCACGAGGACAGGGGGCAGATACGCAGTATTTT
TRBJ2-1	TRBD2	TRBV19	14	NA	CASSRSGSGNEQFF	TGTGCCAGTAGTCGGAGCGGGAGTGGTAATGAGCAGTTCTTC
TRBJ2-7	NA	TRBV7-2	14	NA	CASSFTPSFYEQYF	TGTGCCAGCAGCTTTACTCCTAGCTTCTACGAGCAGTACTTC
TRBJ1-2	NA	TRBV6-1	13	few	CASCHRPNYGYTF	TGTGCCAGCTGCCACAGGCCGAACTATGGCTACACCTTC
TRBJ2-2	NA	TRBV5-8	15	NA	CASSPGTPGAGELFF	TGTGCCAGCAGCCCCGGGACGCCTGGCGCCGGGGAGCTGTTTTTT
TRBJ2-1	NA	TRBV11-2	16	few	CASSLGAGGGYNEQFF	TGTGCCAGCAGCTTAGGGGCAGGGGGAGGCTACAATGAGCAGTTCTTC
TRBJ2-5	TRBD1	TRBV5-1	16	NA	CASSGVGQGILETQYF	TGCGCCAGCAGCGGTGTAGGACAGGGTATTTTGGAGACCCAGTACTTC
TRBJ2-5	TRBD2	TRBV2	16	NA	CASSALAGGAPKTQYF	TGTGCCAGCAGTGCCCTAGCGGGAGGCGCCCCCAAGACCCAGTACTTC
TRBJ1-2	NA	TRBV15	14	few	CATSRVAGPSGYTF	TGTGCCACCAGCAGAGTTGCGGGTCCGAGTGGCTACACCTTC
TRBJ1-4	NA	TRBV7-3	13	NA	CASSLGAGEKLFF	TGTGCCAGCAGCTTGGGGGCTGGTGAAAAACTGTTTTTT
TRBJ2-5	NA	TRBV5-1	13	once	CASSLSGLETQYF	TGCGCCAGCAGCTTGTCCGGGTTGGAGACCCAGTACTTC
TRBJ2-3	NA	TRBV5-1	15	NA	CASSIDSGRVDTQYF	TGCGCCAGCAGCATCGACTCGGGCAGGGTGGATACGCAGTATTTT
TRBJ1-1	TRBD1	TRBV25-1	13	few	CASTTGTGTEAFF	TGTGCCAGCACAACCGGGACAGGGACTGAAGCTTTCTTT
TRBJ2-2	TRBD1	TRBV27	17	few	CASSLGVGQGLTGELFF	TGTGCCAGCAGTCTTGGGGTGGGACAGGGGTTGACCGGGGAGCTGTTTTTT
TRBJ2-1	TRBD1	TRBV7-2	14	NA	CASSQGQGGREQFF	TGTGCCAGCAGCCAGGGACAGGGTGGAAGGGAGCAGTTCTTC
TRBJ1-2	NA	TRBV5-6	12	NA	CASSLLDGSDTF	TGTGCCAGCAGCTTGTTGGACGGGAGCGACACCTTC